The 20 T cell receptor beta chains reported below all come from one sample, sequenced in a study of blood T cell repertoires in COVID-19. Some clones are missing from TCRdb's copy, which holds only in-frame ones; the method was immunoSEQ multiplex PCR. The sample contains about 200,000 clones, around 80% of which appear only once. The sequenced sample was peripheral blood. These receptors were collected from a human donor in a cohort sampled during active COVID-19.

The chain is built from TRBV29-1 and TRBJ1-2; 9 bases map to TRBD1. Unmatched junction bases numbered 6, after V lost 4 bases and J lost 3 bases. This CDR3 is 14 amino acids long. Germline V CDR1 and CDR2: SQVTM, ANQGSEA. As DNA, the CDR3 is TGCAGCGTTGCGTACAGGGGGCTTGACTATGGCTACACCTTC. Translating gives CSVAYRGLDYGYTF.

This clone turned up a few times. This chain uses TRBV7-8 with TRBJ2-1; 7 bases match TRBD2. With 5 bases clipped from V and 0 bases from J, the junction kept 7 bases outside the gene matches. Germline V gives CDR1 SGHVS, CDR2 FQNEAQ. CDR3 length equals 16 residues. CDR3 bases: TGTGCCAGCAGCCTCGGGAGGACTCGCTCCTACAATGAGCAGTTCTTC. Protein sequence: CASSLGRTRSYNEQFF.

This clone was seen just once. The junction does not match germline at one end; this may be a read error. This chain uses TRBV4-1 with TRBJ1-1, with 7 bases matching TRBD1. The CDR3 totals 15 residues. Germline V gene data show CDR1 as MGHRA and CDR2 as YSYEKL. The CDR3 DNA reads TGCGCCAGCAGCCATCTCGGACAGGTGAACTCTGAAGCTTTCTTT. The encoded protein is CASSHLGQVNSEAFF.

The rearrangement uses TRBV5-1 and TRBJ2-2, with a tentative D call TRBD2 (5 bases). Germline V gene sequence: CDR1 SGHRS, CDR2 YFSETQ. The CDR3 contains 15 residues. Trimming stripped 7 bases from V and 0 bases from J, with 13 bases between. The CDR3 DNA reads as TGCGCCAGCCGGAGGAGCATCGCGAACACCGGGGAGCTGTTTTTT. It encodes CASRRSIANTGELFF.

This chain joins TRBV11-2 and TRBJ1-2; the match to TRBD1 covers 9 bases. This CDR3 region has 16 residues. After removal of 4 bases from V and 5 bases from J, the junction contained 11 bases not matched to a gene. The germline V gene encodes CDR1 SGHAT and CDR2 FQNNGV. This CDR3 reads CASSYRDRVMGYGYTF. Written as DNA, the CDR3 is TGTGCCAGCAGCTACCGGGACAGGGTCATGGGGTATGGCTACACCTTC.

The gene calls are TRBV7-9 and TRBJ1-2; D might be TRBD1 (5 bases). Germline loops: CDR1 SEHNR, CDR2 FQNEAQ (reference sequence). There are 16 residues in the CDR3. V was trimmed by 1 base and J by 4 bases, leaving 16 bases between them. The CDR3 sequence is CASSLGGGGFSYGYTF. CDR3 in DNA: TGTGCCAGCAGCTTAGGGGGCGGGGGTTTCTCCTATGGCTACACCTTC.

The CDR3 DNA is TGTGCCAGCAGTTTAAATCCGGGGTATAGCAATCAGCCCCAGCATTTT. Translated: CASSLNPGYSNQPQHF. The chain combines TRBV28 with TRBJ1-5; D is unresolved. The CDR3 consists of 16 residues. Trimming removed 2 bases at V and 0 bases at J, with 11 bases between. The V gene's germline CDR1 is MDHEN and CDR2 SYDVKM. Complete variable domain (other parts from reference TRBV28 and TRBJ1-5): DVKVTQSSRYLVKRTGEKVFLECVQDMDHENMFWYRQDPGLGLRLIYFSYDVKMKEKGDIPEGYSVSREKKERFSLILESASTNQTSMYLCASSLNPGYSNQPQHFGDGTRLSIL.

This clone was seen at least ten times. The V and J genes are TRBV7-6 and TRBJ2-7; the match to TRBD2 covers 8 bases. CDR3 size: 15 residues. Germline CDR1 is SGHVS and CDR2 is FNYEAQ. V was clipped by 1 base and J by 2 bases; unmatched bases: 4. CDR3 nucleotide sequence: TGTGCCAGCAGCTTAGATTTGGGACTAGCCTACGAGCAGTACTTC. It is translated as CASSLDLGLAYEQYF.

V and J are TRBV18 and TRBJ2-3, with D possibly TRBD2 on 5 matching bases. The CDR3 length is 14 residues. Trimming shortened V by 1 base and J by 0 bases, and 5 bases separated the two germline ends. Germline V gene data show CDR1 as KGHSH and CDR2 as LQKENI. The CDR3 loop reads CASSPQRSTDTQYF. Here the CDR3 DNA reads TGTGCCAGCTCACCACAGCGGAGCACAGATACGCAGTATTTT.

This clone appeared once. The J gene is TRBJ2-1, the V gene TRBV28, with 8 nucleotides matching TRBD2. Germline-derived CDR1 and CDR2 are MDHEN and SYDVKM. The V segment lost 3 bases and the J segment 3 bases; nucleotides outside the gene matches: 4. This CDR3 has 15 amino acids. CDR3 in DNA: TGTGCCAGCAGTTTCCCTGCGGGGGGCTACAATGAGCAGTTCTTC. Protein sequence: CASSFPAGGYNEQFF.

The CDR3 nucleotides read TGCACCAGCAGCCTGACGGGACTAGCAGGATTTACCTACAATGAGCAGTTCTTC. It specifies CTSSLTGLAGFTYNEQFF. The chain combines TRBV1 with TRBJ2-1; the DNA was not compared with TRBD2, the D call given in the table. TRBV1 is a pseudogene segment. The CDR3 sequence is 18 residues long.

This clone was observed a single time. This chain uses TRBV3-1 (or the pseudogene TRBV3-2) with TRBJ2-5; 10 nucleotides align to TRBD1. This CDR3 is built from 12 residues. Germline CDR1 and CDR2: LGHDT and YNNKEL (reference sequence). Trimming at V came to 8 bases and at J to 7 bases, leaving 4 bases not matched to a gene. The CDR3, as DNA: TGTGCCAGCGGGGACAGGGGCTTGACCCAGTACTTC. Its translation is CASGDRGLTQYF.

J is TRBJ1-5 and V is TRBV18; tentatively, D is TRBD1 (6 bases). There are 14 residues in the CDR3. Trimming left V 6 bases short and J 6 bases short, with 15 bases between. Germline CDR1 reads KGHSH; CDR2 reads LQKENI. This CDR3 reads CASSRGGAGQPQHF. Written as DNA, the CDR3 is TGTGCCAGCTCCCGGGGGGGGGCAGGTCAGCCCCAGCATTTT.

The chain employs TRBV11-2 and TRBJ2-3; 8 nucleotides agree with TRBD1. The germline V gene has CDR1 SGHAT and CDR2 FQNNGV. The CDR3 has 16 amino acids. After removal of 5 bases from V and 7 bases from J, the junction contained 14 bases not matched to a gene. The CDR3 DNA follows: TGTGCCAGCAGCCCCGGAGAGACAGGGGTTCGGAATACGCAGTATTTT. This encodes CASSPGETGVRNTQYF.

This chain connects TRBV19 to TRBJ2-1; 10 positions match TRBD2. The CDR3 contains 13 residues. From germline, CDR1 is LNHDA and CDR2 SQIVND (reference sequence). The ends lost 6 bases at V and 7 bases at J; junction bases unmatched: 3. CDR3 nucleotides: TGTGCCAGTAGGGGACTAGCGAGGAATGAGCAGTTCTTC. Translation: CASRGLARNEQFF.

The chain recombines TRBV14 with TRBJ1-1; D not resolved. The CDR3 consists of 15 residues. Per the germline V gene, CDR1 is SGHDN and CDR2 is FVKESK. Trimming took 2 bases from V and 2 from J, leaving 12 bases between them. CDR3 bases: TGTGCCAGCAGCCAAATTGCACGCGGAAACACTGAAGCTTTCTTT. This gives the protein CASSQIARGNTEAFF.

The chain joins TRBV14 to TRBJ2-1; 7 bases line up with TRBD2. This CDR3 spans 13 amino acids. V lost 5 bases, J lost 8 bases, and 6 bases stayed unmatched. Germline V gene lookup returns CDR1 SGHDN and CDR2 FVKESK. The DNA of the CDR3 is TGTGCCAGCAGCTATTTGGGGGGGGATGAGCAGTTCTTC. Translating gives CASSYLGGDEQFF.

The genes are TRBV5-1 and TRBJ1-2, with TRBD1 identical over 7 bases. V was pared by 3 bases and J by 7 bases, with 6 bases of the junction left unmatched. Germline V gene data show CDR1 as SGHRS and CDR2 as YFSETQ. The CDR3 consists of 13 residues. CDR3 in amino acids: CASSSAGTVGYTF. The CDR3 region has the DNA TGCGCCAGCAGCTCAGCCGGGACAGTTGGCTACACCTTC.

The J gene is TRBJ1-5, the V gene TRBV5-1, with 8 bases lining up with TRBD1. The CDR3 contains 14 residues. Germline V gene data show CDR1 as SGHRS and CDR2 as YFSETQ. V was clipped by 0 bases and J by 6 bases; unmatched bases: 2. CDR3 coding DNA: TGCGCCAGCAGCTTGGGTACAGGGGGTCAGCCCCAGCATTTT. Amino acid sequence: CASSLGTGGQPQHF. Variable domain in full (rest from reference TRBV5-1 and TRBJ1-5): KAGVTQTPRYLIKTRGQQVTLSCSPISGHRSVSWYQQTPGQGLQFLFEYFSETQRNKGNFPGRFSGRQFSNSRSEMNVSTLELGDSALYLCASSLGTGGQPQHFGDGTRLSIL.

This clone was seen a single time. The rearrangement uses TRBV4-1 and TRBJ1-1; 7 positions agree with TRBD1. Trimming at V came to 1 base and at J to 5 bases, leaving 7 bases not matched to a gene. The CDR3 spans 15 residues. Germline V gene data show CDR1 as MGHRA and CDR2 as YSYEKL. CDR3 residues: CASSQGQGGGTEAFF. DNA for the CDR3: TGCGCCAGCAGCCAAGGACAGGGTGGGGGGACTGAAGCTTTCTTT.